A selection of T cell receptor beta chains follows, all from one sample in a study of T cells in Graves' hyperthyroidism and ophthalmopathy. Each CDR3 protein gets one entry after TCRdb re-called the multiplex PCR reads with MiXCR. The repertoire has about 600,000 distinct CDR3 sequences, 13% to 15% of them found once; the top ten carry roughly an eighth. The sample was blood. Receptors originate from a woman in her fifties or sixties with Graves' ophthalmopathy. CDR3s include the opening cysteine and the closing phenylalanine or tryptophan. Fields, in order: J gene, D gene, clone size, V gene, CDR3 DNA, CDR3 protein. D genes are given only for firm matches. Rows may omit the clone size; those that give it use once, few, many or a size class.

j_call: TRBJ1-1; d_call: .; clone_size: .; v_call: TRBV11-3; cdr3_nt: TGTGCCAGCAGGTACGGGGGACAAGAAGCTTTCTTT; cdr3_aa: CASRYGGQEAFF
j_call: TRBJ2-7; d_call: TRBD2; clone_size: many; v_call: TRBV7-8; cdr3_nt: TGTGCCAGCAGCTTACGGAGAAGGCTAGCGGGAGCCTACGAGCAGTACTTC; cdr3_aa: CASSLRRRLAGAYEQYF
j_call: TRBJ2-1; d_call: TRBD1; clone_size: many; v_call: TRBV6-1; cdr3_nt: TGTGCCAGTCGACGGGACAGGGTTTTGCGGGAGCAGTTCTTC; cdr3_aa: CASRRDRVLREQFF
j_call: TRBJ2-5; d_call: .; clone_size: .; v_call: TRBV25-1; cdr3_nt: TGTGCCAGCAGTACTACTGTAGGTGGAGAGACCCAGTACTTC; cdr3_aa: CASSTTVGGETQYF
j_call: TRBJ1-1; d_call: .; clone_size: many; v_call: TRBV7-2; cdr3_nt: TGTGCCAGCAGCTTAGCAGCATACACTGAAGCTTTCTTT; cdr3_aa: CASSLAAYTEAFF
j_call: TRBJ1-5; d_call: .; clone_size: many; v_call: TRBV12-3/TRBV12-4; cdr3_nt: TGTGCCAGCAGTTTTTCTGCAGGTATGAATAATCAGCCCCAGCATTTT; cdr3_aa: CASSFSAGMNNQPQHF
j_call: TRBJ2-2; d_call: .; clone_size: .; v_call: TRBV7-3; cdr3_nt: TGTGCCAGCAGCTTAACCAGGCTAGCAGGCACCGGGGAGCTGTTTTTT; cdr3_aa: CASSLTRLAGTGELFF
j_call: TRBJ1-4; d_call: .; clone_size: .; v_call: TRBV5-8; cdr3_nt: TGTGCCAGCAGCTTGTCCGGACTAAGAGGTGAAAAACTGTTTTTT; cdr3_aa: CASSLSGLRGEKLFF
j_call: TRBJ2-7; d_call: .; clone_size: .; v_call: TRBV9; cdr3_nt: TGTGCCAGCAGCGTTCTAGTCGGAGTAGGCTACGAGCAGTACTTC; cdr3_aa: CASSVLVGVGYEQYF
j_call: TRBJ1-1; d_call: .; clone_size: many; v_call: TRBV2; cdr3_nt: TGTGCCAGCGATACCAGAAATCGACCCATGAACACTGAAGCTTTCTTT; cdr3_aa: CASDTRNRPMNTEAFF
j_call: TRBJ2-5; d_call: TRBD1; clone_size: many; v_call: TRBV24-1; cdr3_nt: TGTGCCACCAGTGATCCGGGACAGGGGTTTGAGACCCAGTACTTC; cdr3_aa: CATSDPGQGFETQYF
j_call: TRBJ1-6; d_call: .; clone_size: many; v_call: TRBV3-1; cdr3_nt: TGTGCCAGCACCACCAGGACCGATAATTCACCCCTCCACTTT; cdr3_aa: CASTTRTDNSPLHF
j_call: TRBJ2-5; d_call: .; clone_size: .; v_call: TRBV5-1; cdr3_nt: TGCGCCAGCCACGCTATAAACCTGGGCGTATTTGAGACCCAGTACTTC; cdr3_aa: CASHAINLGVFETQYF
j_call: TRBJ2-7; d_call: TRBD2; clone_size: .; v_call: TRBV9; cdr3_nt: TGTGCCAGCAGCGTATATGGCGGGAGCTCCTACGCGCAGTACTTC; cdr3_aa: CASSVYGGSSYAQYF
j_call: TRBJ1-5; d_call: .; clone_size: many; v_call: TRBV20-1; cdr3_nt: TGCAGTGCTAGTTGGGGTCGCGGGGGTCAGCCCCAGCATTTT; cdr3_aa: CSASWGRGGQPQHF
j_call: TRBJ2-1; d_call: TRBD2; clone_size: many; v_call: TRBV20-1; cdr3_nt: TGCAGTGCTAGCCAACTTAGCGGGAGAGGTGATGAGCAGTTCTTC; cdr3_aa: CSASQLSGRGDEQFF
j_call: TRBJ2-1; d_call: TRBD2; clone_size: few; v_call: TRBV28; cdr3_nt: TGTGCCAGCAGCGTCACTAGCGGGAGAATAAATGAGCAGTTCTTC; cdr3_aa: CASSVTSGRINEQFF
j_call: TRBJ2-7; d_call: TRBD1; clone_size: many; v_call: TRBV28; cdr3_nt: TGTGCCAGCAGTTTAAATGGACAGGTCACCTCCTACGAGCAGTACTTC; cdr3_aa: CASSLNGQVTSYEQYF
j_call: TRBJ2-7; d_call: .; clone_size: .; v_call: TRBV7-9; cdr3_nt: TGTGCCAGCAGTTTCGACCCATTAACAAATAGCGCTTACGAGCAGTACTTC; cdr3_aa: CASSFDPLTNSAYEQYF
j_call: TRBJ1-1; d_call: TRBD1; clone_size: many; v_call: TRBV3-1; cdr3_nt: TGTGCCAGCAGCCCCTTACGGACAGGGCCTAACACTGAAGCTTTCTTT; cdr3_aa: CASSPLRTGPNTEAFF
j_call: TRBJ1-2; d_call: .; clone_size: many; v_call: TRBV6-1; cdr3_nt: TGTGCCAGCAGTCCAAGCGTGGGACGGATCAACCTAGGTTATGGCTACACCTTC; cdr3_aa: CASSPSVGRINLGYGYTF
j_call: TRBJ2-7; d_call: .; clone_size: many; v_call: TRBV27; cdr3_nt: TGTGCCAGCAGTTCCCTTGACGGGAGTTCCTACGAGCAGTACTTC; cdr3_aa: CASSSLDGSSYEQYF
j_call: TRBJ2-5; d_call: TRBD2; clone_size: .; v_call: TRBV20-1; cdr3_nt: TGCAGTGGCGCGGGAGGGCCTTGGAAGACCCAGTACTTC; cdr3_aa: CSGAGGPWKTQYF
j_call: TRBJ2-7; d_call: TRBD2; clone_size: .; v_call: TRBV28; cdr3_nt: TGTGCCAGCACCGCTAGCGGGACCACTCACGAGCAGTACTTC; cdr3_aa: CASTASGTTHEQYF
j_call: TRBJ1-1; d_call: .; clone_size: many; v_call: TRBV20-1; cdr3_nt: TGCAGTGCTATAGGACCTTTGAACACTGAAGCTTTCTTT; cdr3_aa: CSAIGPLNTEAFF
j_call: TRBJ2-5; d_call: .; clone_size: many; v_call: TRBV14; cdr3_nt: TGTGCCAGCAGGTCGCTGGGGACCCAGTACTTC; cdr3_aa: CASRSLGTQYF
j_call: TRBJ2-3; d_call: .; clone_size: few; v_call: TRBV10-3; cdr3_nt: TGTGCCATCAGTGTATTTTGGGGGGACGGAACAGATACGCAGTATTTT; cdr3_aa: CAISVFWGDGTDTQYF
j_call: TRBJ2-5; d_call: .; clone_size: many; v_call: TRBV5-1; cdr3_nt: TGCGCCAGCAGCTTCGGAGCGGAAGAGACCCAGTACTTC; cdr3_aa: CASSFGAEETQYF
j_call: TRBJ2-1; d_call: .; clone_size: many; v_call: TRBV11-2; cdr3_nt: TGTGCCAGCAGCTTAGATCGGCGGAGAGCGGGCAATGAGCAGTTCTTC; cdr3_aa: CASSLDRRRAGNEQFF
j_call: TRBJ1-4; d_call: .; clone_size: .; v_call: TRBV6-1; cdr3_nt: TGTGCCAGCAGTGGAGCAAAGGTTGCAACTAATGAAAAACTGTTTTTT; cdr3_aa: CASSGAKVATNEKLFF
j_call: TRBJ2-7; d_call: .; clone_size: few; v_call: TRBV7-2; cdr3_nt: TGTACCAGCAGCTTATCAAACCAGGATTACGAGCAGTACTTC; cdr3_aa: CTSSLSNQDYEQYF
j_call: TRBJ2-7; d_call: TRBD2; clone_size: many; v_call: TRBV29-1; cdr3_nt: TGCAGCGTTGCTCTAGCGGAGAGCTACGAGCAGTACTTC; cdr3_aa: CSVALAESYEQYF
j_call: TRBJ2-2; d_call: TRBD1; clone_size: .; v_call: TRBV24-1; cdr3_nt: TGTGCCACCAGTGACCCGGGACAGGGGAACACCGGGGAGCTGTTTTTT; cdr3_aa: CATSDPGQGNTGELFF
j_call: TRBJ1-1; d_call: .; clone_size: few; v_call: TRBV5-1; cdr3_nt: TGCGCCAGCAACACGGGGGTGAACACTGAAGCTTTCTTT; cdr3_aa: CASNTGVNTEAFF
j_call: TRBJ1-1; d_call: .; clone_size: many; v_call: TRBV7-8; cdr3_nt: TGTGCCAGCAGCTTAGGAGGGACCCCAAAAAACACTGAAGCTTTCTTT; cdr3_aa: CASSLGGTPKNTEAFF
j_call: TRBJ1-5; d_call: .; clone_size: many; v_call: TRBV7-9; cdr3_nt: TGTGCCAGCAGCTCTAACAGGGTTGGACAGCCCCAGCATTTT; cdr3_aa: CASSSNRVGQPQHF
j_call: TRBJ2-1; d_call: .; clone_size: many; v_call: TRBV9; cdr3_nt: TGTGCCAGCAGCGTAGTAGGTTCGACCGATGAGCAGTTCTTC; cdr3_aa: CASSVVGSTDEQFF
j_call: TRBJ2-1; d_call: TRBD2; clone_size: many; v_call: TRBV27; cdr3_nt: TGTGCCAGCTCCGGCGGGAGGTTCAATGAGCAGTTCTTC; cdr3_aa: CASSGGRFNEQFF
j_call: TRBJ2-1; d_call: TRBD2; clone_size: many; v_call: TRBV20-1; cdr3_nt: TGCAGTGCTAGAGGGACGGGGGGAAGGTCGGTCAATGAGCAGTTCTTC; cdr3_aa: CSARGTGGRSVNEQFF
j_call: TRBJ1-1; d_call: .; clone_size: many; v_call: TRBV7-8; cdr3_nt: TGTGCCAGCAGCTCCCGGGGCCGAGCTTTCTTT; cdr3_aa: CASSSRGRAFF
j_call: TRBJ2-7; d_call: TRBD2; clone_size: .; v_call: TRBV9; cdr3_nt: TGTGCCAGCAGCGTAGGGTTTGCGGGAGGGAACGAGCAGTACTTC; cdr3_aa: CASSVGFAGGNEQYF